The 8 T cell receptor beta chains below come from one sample, sequenced in a study of shared clonotypes between healthy human individuals. Using immunoSEQ multiplex PCR, the repertoire was profiled, and TCRdb retains in-frame clones only, with some absent. The sample shows under 1,900,000 clones, 98% of them seen only once. Sample: naive CD4+ T cells sorted from blood. The subset is: CD45RA+ positively selected. The receptors come from a man aged 25-45 years in good health.

V usage is TRBV14 and J usage is TRBJ2-1, with D unresolved. V was cut by 8 bases and J by 10 bases, with 18 bases left in between. Germline lookup yields CDR1 SGHDN and CDR2 FVKESK. The CDR3 loop spans 13 amino acids. Here the CDR3 reads CASGVGTGTEQFF. The CDR3, as DNA: TGTGCCAGCGGTGTGGGAACCGGAACCGAGCAGTTCTTC.

The CDR3 DNA reads as TGTGCCAGCAGCTTGGGGGGTACTGGAAACACCATATATTTT. It yields the protein CASSLGGTGNTIYF. The chain combines TRBV5-4 with TRBJ1-3; no definite D call. V was trimmed by 0 bases and J by 2 bases, leaving 6 bases between them. CDR3 length: 14 residues. CDR1 is SGHNT, CDR2 YYREEE, per germline (reference sequence).

This chain uses TRBV29-1 with TRBJ1-2; 7 bases are a match to TRBD1. Trimming cost V 1 base and J 0 bases; bases outside gene matches: 5. Germline CDR1 and CDR2: SQVTM and ANQGSEA. The CDR3 is 15 amino acids. In DNA form, the CDR3 reads TGCAGCGTTGAAGGCAGGGGGAAGGCTAACTATGGCTACACCTTC. Protein sequence: CSVEGRGKANYGYTF. The full variable domain, completed using reference TRBV29-1 and TRBJ1-2, is SAVISQKPSRDICQRGTSLTIQCQVDSQVTMMFWYRQQPGQSLTLIATANQGSEATYESGFVIDKFPISRPNLTFSTLTVSNMSPEDSSIYLCSVEGRGKANYGYTFGSGTRLTVV.

A remark on this clone: Other DNA sequences within the sample encode an identical CDR3. The chain links TRBV28 to TRBJ2-7, with D possibly called TRBD1 or TRBD2 (5 bases each). The CDR3 length is 12 residues. With 8 bases removed from V and 4 bases from J, the gap between germline ends came to 12 bases. Germline values: CDR1 MDHEN, CDR2 SYDVKM. The CDR3 region is CASGGGRYEQYF. The CDR3, as DNA: TGTGCCAGCGGTGGGGGAAGATACGAGCAGTACTTC.

V usage is TRBV6-1 and J usage is TRBJ2-7; 8 nucleotides line up with TRBD1. The CDR3 length is 15 residues. The V and J ends lost 3 bases and 3 bases, in that order; junction bases with no gene match: 7. Per germline, CDR1 MNHNS and CDR2 SASEGT. CDR3 in amino acids: CASSEGDRTLYEQYF. CDR3 DNA: TGTGCCAGCAGTGAGGGGGACAGGACCCTCTACGAGCAGTACTTC.

V is TRBV7-3 and J is TRBJ2-2, with TRBD2 identical over 8 bases. Germline-derived CDR1 and CDR2 are SGHTA and FQGTGA. V gave up 0 bases and J gave up 4 bases; unmatched junction bases: 1. The CDR3 contains 15 residues. CDR3 residues: CASSLTGTSTGELFF. CDR3 sequence (DNA): TGTGCCAGCAGCTTAACCGGGACTAGCACCGGGGAGCTGTTTTTT. The variable domain in full, with the rest retrieved from reference TRBV7-3 and TRBJ2-2, is GAGVSQTPSNKVTEKGKYVELRCDPISGHTALYWYRQSLGQGPEFLIYFQGTGAADDSGLPNDRFFAVRPEGSVSTLKIQRTERGDSAVYLCASSLTGTSTGELFFGEGSRLTVL.

The chain combines TRBV18 with TRBJ1-1; no reliable D call. The V end was cut by 8 bases, the J end by 7 bases, with 11 bases between. This CDR3 is 11 amino acids long. Germline lookup yields CDR1 KGHSH and CDR2 LQKENI. CDR3 sequence: CASGDQYEAFF. The CDR3 coding sequence is TGTGCCAGCGGAGACCAATATGAAGCTTTCTTT.

This clone has only one observation. The rearrangement joins TRBV5-4 to TRBJ2-7; no definite D call. Trimming took 2 bases from V and 2 from J, leaving 11 bases between them. Germline CDR1 SGHNT, CDR2 YYREEE (reference sequence). The CDR3 length is 14 residues. CDR3 DNA: TGTGCCAGCAGCTTAAGCACGAACGCCTACGAGCAGTACTTC. It yields the protein CASSLSTNAYEQYF. The full variable domain, completed using reference TRBV5-4 and TRBJ2-7, is ETGVTQSPTHLIKTRGQQVTLRCSSQSGHNTVSWYQQALGQGPQFIFQYYREEENGRGNFPPRFSGLQFPNYSSELNVNALELDDSALYLCASSLSTNAYEQYFGPGTRLTVT.